This T cell receptor beta chain was sequenced for a study of CXCR3-negative and CXCR3-positive naive CD8 T cells. Study-wide background: Sequencing brought in about 140 million TRB reads altogether, and each library got about 1.5 +/- 0.3 million.

Study results and limitations: Both naive subsets showed comparably high diversity, and memory CD8+ cells showed much lower diversity. More hydrophobic TRB CDR3s occurred in CXCR3-positive than in CXCR3-negative naive cells. Similar TRBV-TRBJ gene usage was seen in naive CXCR3-negative and CXCR3-positive cells, but not in memory cells.

Naive CD8+ T cells were CD45RO-CCR7+CD27+CD95-. Each TRB cDNA library was prepared by 5' RACE (with UMI labels). Each CDR3 protein gets one entry in TCRdb, which reprocessed the 5' RACE reads and gives no DNA. The listing contains 150,000 or so distinct CDR3 sequences. About this clonotype itself: Its antigen remains unidentified.

The CDR3 is 14 residues long. The germline gives CDR1 SQVTM, CDR2 ANQGSEA. This sequence was found in a human donor in good health. Some clones in this sample may be carry-over from other donors' samples. The sequencing sample was made of naive CXCR3+ CD8+ T cells from blood. Subset defined: CD45RO-CCR7+CD27+CD95- naive CD8+ T cells expressing CXCR3 (TNR3+). The J gene is TRBJ2-7, the V gene TRBV29-1; as DNA is missing, the TRBD2 call by TCRdb cannot be tested. The CDR3 loop reads CSVVAGPMSYEQYF.